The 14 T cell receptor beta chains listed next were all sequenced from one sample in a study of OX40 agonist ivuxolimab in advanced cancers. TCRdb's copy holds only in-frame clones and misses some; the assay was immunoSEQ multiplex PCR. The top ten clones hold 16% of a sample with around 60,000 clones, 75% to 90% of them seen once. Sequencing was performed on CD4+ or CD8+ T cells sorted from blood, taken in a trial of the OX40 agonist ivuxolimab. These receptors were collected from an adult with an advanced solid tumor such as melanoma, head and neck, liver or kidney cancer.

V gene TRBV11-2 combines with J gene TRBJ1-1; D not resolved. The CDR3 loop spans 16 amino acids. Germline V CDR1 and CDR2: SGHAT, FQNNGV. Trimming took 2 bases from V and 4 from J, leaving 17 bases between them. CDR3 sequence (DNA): TGTGCCAGCAGCTTAAGGAGAGGTCAGCTAGGCACTGAAGCTTTCTTT. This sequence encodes CASSLRRGQLGTEAFF.

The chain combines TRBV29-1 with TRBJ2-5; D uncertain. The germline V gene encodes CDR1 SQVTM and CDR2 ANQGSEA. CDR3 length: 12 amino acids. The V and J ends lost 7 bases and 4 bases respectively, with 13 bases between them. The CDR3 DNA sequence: TGCAGCGCAGAAATCATAGGAGAGACCCAGTACTTC. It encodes CSAEIIGETQYF.

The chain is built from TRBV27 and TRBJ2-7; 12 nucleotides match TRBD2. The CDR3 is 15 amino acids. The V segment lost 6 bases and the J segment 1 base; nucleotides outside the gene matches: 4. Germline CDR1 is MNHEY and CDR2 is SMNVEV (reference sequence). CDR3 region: CASRTTSGGSYEQYF. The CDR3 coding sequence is TGTGCCAGCAGGACCACTAGCGGGGGGTCCTACGAGCAGTACTTC.

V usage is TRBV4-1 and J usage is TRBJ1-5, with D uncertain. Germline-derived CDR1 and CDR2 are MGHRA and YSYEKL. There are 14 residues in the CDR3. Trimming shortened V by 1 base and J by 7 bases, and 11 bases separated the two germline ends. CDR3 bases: TGCGCCAGCAGCCAAGTTGTCTTCGGGCAGCCCCAGCATTTT. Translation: CASSQVVFGQPQHF.

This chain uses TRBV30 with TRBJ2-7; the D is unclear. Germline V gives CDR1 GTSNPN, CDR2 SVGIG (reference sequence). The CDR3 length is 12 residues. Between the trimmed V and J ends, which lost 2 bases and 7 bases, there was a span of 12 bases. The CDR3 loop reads CAWSPGLSEQYF. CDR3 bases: TGTGCCTGGAGTCCCGGATTAAGTGAGCAGTACTTC.

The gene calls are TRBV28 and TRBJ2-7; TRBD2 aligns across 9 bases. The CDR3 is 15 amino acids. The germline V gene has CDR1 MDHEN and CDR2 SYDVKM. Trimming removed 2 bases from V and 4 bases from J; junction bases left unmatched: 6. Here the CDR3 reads CASSLGGTSFYEQYF. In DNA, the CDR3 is TGTGCCAGCAGTTTAGGAGGGACTAGCTTTTACGAGCAGTACTTC.

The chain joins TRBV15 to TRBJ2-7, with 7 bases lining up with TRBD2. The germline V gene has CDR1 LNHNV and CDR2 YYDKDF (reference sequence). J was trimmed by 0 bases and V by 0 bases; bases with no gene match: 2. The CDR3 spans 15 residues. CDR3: CATSREASGSYEQYF. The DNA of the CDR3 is TGTGCCACCAGCAGAGAGGCTAGCGGCTCCTACGAGCAGTACTTC. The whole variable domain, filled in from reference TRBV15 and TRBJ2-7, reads DAMVIQNPRYQVTQFGKPVTLSCSQTLNHNVMYWYQQKSSQAPKLLFHYYDKDFNNEADTPDNFQSRRPNTSFCFLDIRSPGLGDTAMYLCATSREASGSYEQYFGPGTRLTVT.

DNA of the CDR3: TGCGCCAGCAGCCGCCCCCCCGAACTAGCGGGAATAAGCACCGGGGAGCTGTTTTTT. This gives the protein CASSRPPELAGISTGELFF. The rearrangement uses TRBV5-1 and TRBJ2-2, with TRBD2 matching over 10 bases. Unmatched junction bases numbered 16, after V lost 4 bases and J lost 4 bases. The CDR3 totals 19 residues. Per germline, CDR1 SGHRS and CDR2 YFSETQ.

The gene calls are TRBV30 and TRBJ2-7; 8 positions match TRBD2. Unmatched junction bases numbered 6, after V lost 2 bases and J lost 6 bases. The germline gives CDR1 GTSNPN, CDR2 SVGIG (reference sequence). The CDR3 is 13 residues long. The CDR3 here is CAWSRARGGEQYF. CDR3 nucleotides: TGTGCCTGGAGTAGGGCCCGGGGGGGCGAGCAGTACTTC.

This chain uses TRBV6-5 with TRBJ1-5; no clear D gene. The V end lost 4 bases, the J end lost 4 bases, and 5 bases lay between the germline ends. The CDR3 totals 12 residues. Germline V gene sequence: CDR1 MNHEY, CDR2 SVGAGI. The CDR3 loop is CASSSPNQPQHF. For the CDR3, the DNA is TGTGCCAGCAGTTCCCCGAATCAGCCCCAGCATTTT.

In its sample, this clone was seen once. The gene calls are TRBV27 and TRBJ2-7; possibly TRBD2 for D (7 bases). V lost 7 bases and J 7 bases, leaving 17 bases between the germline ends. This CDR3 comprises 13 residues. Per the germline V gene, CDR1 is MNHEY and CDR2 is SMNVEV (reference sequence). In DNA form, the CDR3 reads TGTGCCAGCAAGCGGGGCCTGGGGGCTGAGCAGTACTTC. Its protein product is CASKRGLGAEQYF.

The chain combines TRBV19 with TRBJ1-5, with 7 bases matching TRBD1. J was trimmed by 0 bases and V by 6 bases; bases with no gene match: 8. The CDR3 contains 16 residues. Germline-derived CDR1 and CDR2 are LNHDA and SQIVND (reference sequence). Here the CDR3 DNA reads TGTGCCAGTAGAATTGACAGGGCGTATAGCAATCAGCCCCAGCATTTT. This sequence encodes CASRIDRAYSNQPQHF.

This CDR3 reads CAWSGPTGELFF. The CDR3 nucleotides read TGTGCCTGGAGTGGGCCCACCGGGGAGCTGTTTTTT. The gene calls are TRBV30 and TRBJ2-2; D not resolved. Germline CDR1 is GTSNPN and CDR2 is SVGIG (reference sequence). V was cut by 1 base and J by 4 bases, with 4 bases left in between. CDR3 length equals 12 residues.

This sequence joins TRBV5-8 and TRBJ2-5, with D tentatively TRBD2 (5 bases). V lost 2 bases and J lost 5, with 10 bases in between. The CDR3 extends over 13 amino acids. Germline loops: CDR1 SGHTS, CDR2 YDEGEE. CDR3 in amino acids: CASSFSDTETQYF. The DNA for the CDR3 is TGTGCCAGCAGCTTTAGCGATACGGAGACCCAGTACTTC.